This is a list of T cell receptor beta chains from one sample in a study of T-cell memory formation after mild COVID-19. TCRdb ran MiXCR on the 5' RACE reads and lists one entry per CDR3 protein. The table records tens of thousands of distinct CDR3 sequences, about 12% of them present only once. The material sequenced was PBMCs or a T cell subset sorted from them (not recorded which). The receptor set was obtained from an adult woman who had mild COVID-19 (a few samples of this study predate the infection). Cell type and time point are not known. CDR3s include the opening cysteine and the closing phenylalanine or tryptophan. A D gene is named only where the DNA matches it firmly. Clone size is given for some rows only: seen once, a few or many times, or a class if the clone is expanded.

clone_size: -
j_call: TRBJ2-1
v_call: TRBV4-1
d_call: TRBD2
cdr3_nt: TGCGCCAGCAGCCAAGTCATGGCTAGCGGGGGGGTGAATGAGCAGTTCTTC
cdr3_aa: CASSQVMASGGVNEQFF

clone_size: -
j_call: TRBJ1-1
v_call: TRBV29-1
d_call: -
cdr3_nt: TGCAGCGTTTGGTCCTCCGGGGCTTTCTTT
cdr3_aa: CSVWSSGAFF

clone_size: few
j_call: TRBJ2-1
v_call: TRBV24-1
d_call: -
cdr3_nt: TGTGCCACCAGTACCACCTTTTTAGGCAGAAATGAGCAGTTCTTC
cdr3_aa: CATSTTFLGRNEQFF

clone_size: few
j_call: TRBJ2-5
v_call: TRBV27
d_call: TRBD1
cdr3_nt: TGTGCCAGCAGTTCGAGACAGGGATACCAAGAGACCCAGTACTTC
cdr3_aa: CASSSRQGYQETQYF

clone_size: -
j_call: TRBJ2-1
v_call: TRBV7-8
d_call: -
cdr3_nt: TGTGCCAGCAGCTTTGAGGGAAAGTACTCCTACAATGAGCAGTTCTTC
cdr3_aa: CASSFEGKYSYNEQFF

clone_size: few
j_call: TRBJ2-3
v_call: TRBV7-3
d_call: -
cdr3_nt: TGTGCCAGCAGCTTAGGCGCATTGGATACGCAGTATTTT
cdr3_aa: CASSLGALDTQYF

clone_size: -
j_call: TRBJ1-1
v_call: TRBV7-3
d_call: -
cdr3_nt: TGTGCCAGCAGCCCCCCCGCCACTGAAGCTTTCTTT
cdr3_aa: CASSPPATEAFF

clone_size: many
j_call: TRBJ2-7
v_call: TRBV20-1
d_call: TRBD2
cdr3_nt: TGCAGTGCTAGAGATTCGAGTCTAGCGGAGGAGTACTTC
cdr3_aa: CSARDSSLAEEYF

clone_size: few
j_call: TRBJ2-7
v_call: TRBV29-1
d_call: -
cdr3_nt: TGCAGCCCCGCGGACTACCAGCGGCAGTACTTC
cdr3_aa: CSPADYQRQYF

clone_size: -
j_call: TRBJ1-1
v_call: TRBV7-8
d_call: -
cdr3_nt: TGTGCCAGCAGCTTCGTAGGGATCTCCTCTCTCGGATACACTGAAGCTTTCTTT
cdr3_aa: CASSFVGISSLGYTEAFF

clone_size: -
j_call: TRBJ2-7
v_call: TRBV30
d_call: -
cdr3_nt: TGTGCCTGGAGTCCCTCCTACGAGCAGTACTTC
cdr3_aa: CAWSPSYEQYF

clone_size: -
j_call: TRBJ2-1
v_call: TRBV7-9
d_call: TRBD2
cdr3_nt: TGTGCCAGCAGCACCTCAAGCGGGGGGGTGACCTACAATGAGCAGTTCTTC
cdr3_aa: CASSTSSGGVTYNEQFF

clone_size: -
j_call: TRBJ1-1
v_call: TRBV9
d_call: -
cdr3_nt: TGTGCCAGCAGCGTCCAGGAACTCACTGAAGCTTTCTTT
cdr3_aa: CASSVQELTEAFF

clone_size: -
j_call: TRBJ1-1
v_call: TRBV7-9
d_call: -
cdr3_nt: TGTGCCAGCAGCGCTACCCCAGTCGGAATGAACACTGAAGCTTTCTTT
cdr3_aa: CASSATPVGMNTEAFF

clone_size: -
j_call: TRBJ1-1
v_call: TRBV6-5
d_call: -
cdr3_nt: TGTGCCAGCAGTTCGGTCCGGGACACTGAAGCTTTCTTT
cdr3_aa: CASSSVRDTEAFF

clone_size: -
j_call: TRBJ2-6
v_call: TRBV6-5
d_call: TRBD2
cdr3_nt: TGTGCCAGCAGCCCGCGGGGGACTGGGGCCAACGTCCTGACTTTC
cdr3_aa: CASSPRGTGANVLTF

clone_size: few
j_call: TRBJ2-1
v_call: TRBV15
d_call: -
cdr3_nt: TGTGCCACCAGCAGAGACGATGGTTCAGAGCAGTTCTTC
cdr3_aa: CATSRDDGSEQFF